Below are 23 T cell receptor beta chains sequenced from a single sample in a study of blood T cells in healthy people across ages. A sample-barcoded 5' primer and a J-beta primer mix were used in a second PCR of roughly 7 to 12 cycles. TCRdb fed the 5' RACE reads into MiXCR, producing one record per CDR3 protein. The table lists about 380,000 distinct CDR3 sequences, about 55% of them singletons. Sequencing was done on a sample of blood. The source of these receptors is a man in his sixties in good health.

The chain is built from TRBV12-3 or TRBV12-4 and TRBJ2-3; no clear D gene. V lost 11 bases to trimming and J lost 4 bases, with 25 bases between them. The CDR3 spans 16 residues. The CDR3 spells CASSLAGPGVSDTQYF. The CDR3 nucleotides are TGTGCCTCCAGTTTGGCCGGGCCCGGAGTATCAGATACGCAGTATTTT.

The chain uses TRBV7-2 and TRBJ2-5, with D unclear. This CDR3 is 13 amino acids long. Germline lookup yields CDR1 SGHTA and CDR2 FQGNSA. V lost 5 bases and J lost 5, with 12 bases in between. In nucleotides, the CDR3 is TGTGCCAGCAGCGCCGGACCCCAGGAGACCCAGTACTTC. This gives the protein CASSAGPQETQYF.

This chain links TRBV7-2 with TRBJ2-4; D gene uncertain. V lost 1 base, J lost 0 bases, and 4 bases lay in between. Per the germline V gene, CDR1 is SGHTA and CDR2 is FQGNSA. There are 14 residues in the CDR3. The CDR3 protein is CASSLEVAKNIQYF. The CDR3 DNA reads as TGTGCCAGCAGCTTAGAAGTAGCCAAAAACATTCAGTACTTC.

The V and J genes are TRBV11-2 and TRBJ2-4, with TRBD2 matching 8 bases. The germline gives CDR1 SGHAT, CDR2 FQNNGV. This CDR3 has 14 amino acids. The V gene end was trimmed by 5 bases and the J gene end by 13 bases; junction bases not matched to a gene: 13. The CDR3: CASSPATGGDKQYF. In nucleotides, the CDR3 is TGTGCCAGCAGCCCAGCGACGGGGGGGGATAAGCAGTACTTC. Full variable domain (outside the CDR3, taken from reference TRBV11-2 and TRBJ2-4): EAGVAQSPRYKIIEKRQSVAFWCNPISGHATLYWYQQILGQGPKLLIQFQNNGVVDDSQLPKDRFSAERLKGVDSTLKIQPAKLEDSAVYLCASSPATGGDKQYFGAGTRLSVL.

This clonotype has just a few counts. The chain recombines TRBV7-2 with TRBJ2-5; 7 nucleotides match TRBD2. The J call is uncertain, as TRBJ2-7 better fits the DNA end. The CDR3 has 18 residues. Germline V gives CDR1 SGHTA, CDR2 FQGNSA. The CDR3 here is CASSLGLNVAGFPYEQYF. The CDR3 nucleotides are TGTGCCAGCAGCTTAGGACTCAATGTAGCGGGCTTCCCCTACGAGCAGTACTTC.

Note on this clonotype: The junction shows a germline mismatch at one end, possibly a read error. The chain combines TRBV27 with TRBJ2-3; 7 bases align to TRBD2. This CDR3 has 16 amino acids. Germline lookup yields CDR1 MNHEY and CDR2 SMNVEV (reference sequence). The CDR3 spells CASSQLAGVSIDTQYF. Written as DNA, the CDR3 is TGTGCCAGTAGTCAATTGGCGGGAGTGAGCATAGATACGCAGTATTTT.

This clonotype was observed a single time. The rearrangement joins TRBV7-8 to TRBJ2-4; 7 bases align to TRBD1. The J call may be incorrect, as the DNA end agrees better with TRBJ2-7. The CDR3 has 14 amino acids. CDR1 is SGHVS, CDR2 FQNEAQ, per germline. CDR3 protein: CASSPGQVHYEQYF. In DNA, the CDR3 is TGTGCCAGCAGCCCCGGACAGGTTCACTACGAGCAGTACTTC.

In the case of this clonotype: Germline and junction disagree at one end, which may indicate a read error. The rearrangement links TRBV18 to TRBJ1-4; D is uncertain. The CDR3 runs to 15 residues. The germline V gene has CDR1 KGHSH and CDR2 LQKENI. CDR3 protein: CACSPEPGYNEKLFF. The CDR3 nucleotides are TGTGCCTGCTCACCCGAACCCGGCTATAATGAAAAACTGTTTTTT.

The J gene is TRBJ2-1, the V gene TRBV6-5; 7 nucleotides match TRBD1. Trimming removed 6 bases from V and 8 bases from J; junction bases left unmatched: 4. Germline V gene sequence: CDR1 MNHEY, CDR2 SVGAGI. CDR3 size: 12 residues. The chain's CDR3 is CASRPTGHEQFF. CDR3 coding DNA: TGTGCCAGCAGGCCGACAGGGCATGAGCAGTTCTTC.

This clonotype appeared many times. The CDR3 DNA reads TGCAGTGCTAGCCCCGGAGGGGGGACGCAAGAGACCCAGTACTTC. Amino acid sequence: CSASPGGGTQETQYF. The chain recombines TRBV20-1 with TRBJ2-5, with D perhaps assigned TRBD1 or TRBD2 (6 bases each). V was pared by 3 bases and J by 2 bases, with 16 bases between. Germline-derived CDR1 and CDR2 are DFQATT and SNEGSKA (reference sequence). The CDR3 has 15 amino acids.

V is TRBV3-1 and J is TRBJ2-7; D is unresolved. The end of the DNA fits TRBJ2-5 better, so the J call may be wrong. The CDR3 covers 13 residues. Germline CDR1 is LGHDT and CDR2 is YNNKEL (reference sequence). In DNA, the CDR3 is TGTGCCAGCAGCCAAACAGTCCAAGAGACCCAGTACTTC. The encoded protein is CASSQTVQETQYF.

The gene calls are TRBV7-2 and TRBJ1-2; 7 bases fit TRBD1. Trimming at V came to 7 bases and at J to 0 bases, leaving 8 bases not matched to a gene. The CDR3 is made up of 15 amino acids. In germline, CDR1 is SGHTA, CDR2 FQGNSA. The chain's CDR3 is CASNLGTDTNYGYTF. The CDR3 region has the DNA TGTGCCAGCAACCTGGGGACAGACACTAACTATGGCTACACCTTC.

The chain employs TRBV12-3 or TRBV12-4 and TRBJ2-7, with unresolved D. The V end was cut by 2 bases, the J end by 0 bases, with 14 bases between. This CDR3 contains 16 residues. The CDR3 nucleotides read TGTGCCAGCAGTTTAAAAGATGCCTATTACTCCTACGAGCAGTACTTC. Amino acids: CASSLKDAYYSYEQYF.

The sample holds a few counts of this clonotype. The rearrangement joins TRBV12-3 or TRBV12-4 to TRBJ2-5; perhaps TRBD1 as D (5 bases). The germline V and J ends were trimmed by 5 bases and 5 bases, with 12 bases remaining between them. CDR3 length equals 13 residues. CDR3 DNA: TGTGCCAGCAGTCCGCAAGGGGCCGAGACCCAGTACTTC. This encodes CASSPQGAETQYF.

The sample holds a few counts of this clonotype. This chain connects TRBV6-2 or TRBV6-3 to TRBJ1-2; 7 bases are a match to TRBD1. This CDR3 is built from 15 residues. Germline CDR1 MNHEY, CDR2 SVGEGT. Trimming at V came to 7 bases and at J to 2 bases, leaving 10 bases not matched to a gene. CDR3: CASTVTAGQNYGYTF. CDR3 DNA: TGTGCCAGCACGGTGACTGCGGGACAGAACTATGGCTACACCTTC.

This sequence joins TRBV20-1 and TRBJ1-2; TRBD1 agrees at 11 bases. The V gene's germline CDR1 is DFQATT and CDR2 SNEGSKA (reference sequence). J lost 3 bases, V lost 4 bases, and 7 bases had no gene match. The CDR3 runs 15 residues. CDR3 loop: CSATDRDRGDYGYTF. In DNA form, the CDR3 reads TGCAGTGCTACTGACCGGGACAGGGGGGACTATGGCTACACCTTC.

On this clonotype itself: A much larger clone differs by one base, so this may be a read error. The chain is built from TRBV20-1 and TRBJ2-7, with 7 positions matching TRBD1. The CDR3 runs to 13 residues. Germline V gene lookup returns CDR1 DFQATT and CDR2 SNEGSKA (reference sequence). The V gene end was trimmed by 5 bases and the J gene end by 3 bases; junction bases not matched to a gene: 7. CDR3 sequence reads: CSAAGTANYEQYF. CDR3 nucleotide sequence: TGCAGTGCTGCCGGGACAGCGAACTACGAGCAGTACTTC.

This sequence joins TRBV4-3 and TRBJ1-2; 8 positions match TRBD1. The CDR3 has 14 residues. Per the germline V gene, CDR1 is LGHNA and CDR2 is YSLEER. V lost 1 base, J lost 5 bases, and 3 bases stayed unmatched. The CDR3 reads CASSQADRGYGYTF. The CDR3 DNA reads TGCGCCAGCAGCCAAGCAGACAGGGGATATGGCTACACCTTC.

The rearrangement uses TRBV28 and TRBJ2-5; 10 bases are shared with TRBD2. The CDR3 is made up of 15 amino acids. The germline gives CDR1 MDHEN, CDR2 SYDVKM. Trimming at V came to 7 bases and at J to 9 bases, leaving 14 bases not matched to a gene. The chain's CDR3 is CASTWTSGPKRAQYF. The CDR3, as DNA: TGTGCCAGCACCTGGACTAGCGGTCCCAAGAGGGCCCAGTACTTC. Filled out from reference TRBV28 and TRBJ2-5, the complete variable domain reads DVKVTQSSRYLVKRTGEKVFLECVQDMDHENMFWYRQDPGLGLRLIYFSYDVKMKEKGDIPEGYSVSREKKERFSLILESASTNQTSMYLCASTWTSGPKRAQYFGPGTRLLVL.

The sample holds a few counts of this clonotype. The genes are TRBV25-1 and TRBJ2-1; 8 bases fit TRBD2. The CDR3 consists of 14 residues. V was pared by 8 bases and J by 6 bases, with 9 bases of the junction left unmatched. The V gene's germline CDR1 is MGHDK and CDR2 SYGVNS. The CDR3: CASGGRTSVNEQFF. CDR3 sequence (DNA): TGTGCCAGCGGCGGGAGGACATCCGTCAATGAGCAGTTCTTC.

Worth noting for this clonotype: At one end the junction does not follow the germline gene, possibly because of a read error. The chain uses TRBV15 and TRBJ2-4, with TRBD1 identical over 7 bases. Per the germline V gene, CDR1 is LNHNV and CDR2 is YYDKDF (reference sequence). The CDR3 contains 16 residues. CDR3 protein: CATTPRGDRVKNIQYF. As DNA, the CDR3 is TGTGCCACCACCCCACGCGGAGACAGGGTCAAAAACATCCAGTACTTC.

V gene TRBV10-3 combines with J gene TRBJ1-5; TRBD1 is a possible D gene (6 bases). With 11 bases removed from V and 1 base from J, the gap between germline ends came to 12 bases. There are 13 residues in the CDR3. Per germline, CDR1 ENHRY and CDR2 SYGVKD. CDR3 DNA sequence: TGTGCCCTGTCACAGGGAAGCAATCAGCCCCAGCATTTT. Its protein is CALSQGSNQPQHF.

J is TRBJ2-7 and V is TRBV5-1, with 8 bases identical to TRBD2. Germline CDR1 is SGHRS and CDR2 is YFSETQ. V was clipped by 6 bases and J by 1 base; unmatched bases: 12. CDR3 length: 16 amino acids. The CDR3 nucleotides read TGCGCCAGCATTCAAGTAGCGGGAATTGTATCCTACGAGCAGTACTTC. Residues: CASIQVAGIVSYEQYF.